This TCR beta chain was identified during a study of technical replicates of blood from a handful of donors. Assay: immunoSEQ multiplex PCR; the TCRdb copy retains only in-frame clones and omits some. The sample records some 68,000 clones, approximately 92% being singletons. This CDR3 is 11 amino acids long. The V gene end was trimmed by 7 bases and the J gene end by 6 bases; junction bases not matched to a gene: 4. In germline, CDR1 is SQVTM, CDR2 ANQGSEA. This clone appeared once. Specimen: T cells isolated from PBMCs. The chain links TRBV29-1 to TRBJ2-3, with 7 nucleotides matching TRBD1. The TCR originated in a human donor in good health. This CDR3 reads CSAKQGDTQYF. CDR3 coding DNA: TGCAGCGCCAAACAGGGGGATACGCAGTATTTT.